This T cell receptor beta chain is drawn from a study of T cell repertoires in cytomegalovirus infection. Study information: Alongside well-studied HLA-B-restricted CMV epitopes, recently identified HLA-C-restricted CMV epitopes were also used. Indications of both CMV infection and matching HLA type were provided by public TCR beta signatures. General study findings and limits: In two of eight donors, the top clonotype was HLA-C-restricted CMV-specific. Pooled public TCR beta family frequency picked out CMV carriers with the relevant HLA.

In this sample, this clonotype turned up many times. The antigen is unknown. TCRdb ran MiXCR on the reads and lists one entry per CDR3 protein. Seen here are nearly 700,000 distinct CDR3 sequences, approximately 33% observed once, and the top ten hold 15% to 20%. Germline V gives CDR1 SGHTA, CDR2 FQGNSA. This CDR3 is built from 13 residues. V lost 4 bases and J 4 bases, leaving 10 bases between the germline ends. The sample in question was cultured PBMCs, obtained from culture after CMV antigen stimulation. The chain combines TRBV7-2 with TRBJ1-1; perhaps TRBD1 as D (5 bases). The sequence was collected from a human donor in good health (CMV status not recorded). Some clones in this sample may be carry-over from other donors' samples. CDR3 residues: CASSSGAGTEAFF. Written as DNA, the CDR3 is TGTGCCAGCAGCTCCGGGGCCGGCACTGAAGCTTTCTTT.